This TCR beta chain was captured by sequencing in a study of blood T cell repertoires in COVID-19 (dated by TCRdb to 2020 to 2021). About the investigation overall: Samples from collaborators originated in the United States, Italy and Spain and spanned both the acute and convalescent phases of COVID-19. The material from the prospective study consisted of cDNA or gDNA derived from T cells, B-cell-depleted T cells, or PBMCs. Deeply sampled blood TCRbeta repertoires from subjects exposed to, actively infected with, or recovered from COVID-19 were included in the dataset. The repertoires were released in a freely available public database intended as a resource for research on the immune response to SARS-CoV-2. Samples were obtained from the ongoing ImmuneRACE study (first 160 participants) and from 1,254 subjects provided by 6 global collaborators. A de-identified subject ID, COVID-19 status, age in years and sex were almost always included in the sample metadata. Where HLA class I and class II types were available, the types were taken from metadata supplied by the sample provider, not from assay-based typing. Study-wide conclusions, independent of this receptor: How much clinical and demographic metadata was included differed by source and by participant, and the metadata was provided uncurated.

Enrolling through a virtual design, the prospective study's participants ranged in age from roughly 18 to 95 years and lived across 24 United States geographic areas. Cohort assignment in the prospective study relied on participant-reported clinical history from a screening survey and a study questionnaire. Each participant in the prospective study had whole blood, serum and a nasopharyngeal or oropharyngeal swab collected by mobile phlebotomists. Participants in the prospective study had the option to provide additional blood draws and questionnaires over an approximately 2-month period. Blood samples from the prospective study were shipped frozen or at room temperature prior to DNA extraction. Including cysteine and phenylalanine, the CDR3 has 12 amino acids. The retained sequence is limited to the CDR3, 36 bases, with the frame set at the first base. V lost 5 bases and J lost 7 bases; the stretch between them is 11 bases long.

TCRbeta CDR3 regions were amplified from genomic DNA by means of the immunoSEQ Assay, a bias-controlled multiplex PCR. In the authors' own workflow: The number of nucleated cells in each sample was estimated from the amplification of reference gene primers within the assay. To quantify the absolute abundance of each unique TCRbeta CDR3 rearrangement, sequence reads were collapsed and filtered. For each sample, productive Simpson clonality was calculated as the square root of Simpson's diversity index across productive rearrangements. The immuneACCESS repertoire file appears here via TCRdb, limited to in-frame rearrangements. These files lack a portion of the clones; in checked studies, under half of the deficit traces to unresolved V genes, and the cause of the others is not known. V, J and clone size derive from that table, while D and trimming were established from the DNA sequence. The sample table records roughly 250,000 clones; approximately 90% of these occur just once. The biggest ten clones account for about 2.5% of the sample.

With regard to this clone: No cognate antigen has been identified for it. No quality values exist for individual bases; no much larger clone is one base distant.

The specimen was PBMCs or T cells enriched from blood (not recorded which). The sequence links TRBV12-3 or TRBV12-4 to TRBJ1-2, with a weak D call of TRBD1 (5 bases match). The TCR comes from a woman aged 30 to 39 with acute COVID-19. Read as DNA, the sequence is TGTGCCAGCAGTCCCCCCGGGGGTGGCTACACCTTC. It translates to CASSPPGGGYTF.